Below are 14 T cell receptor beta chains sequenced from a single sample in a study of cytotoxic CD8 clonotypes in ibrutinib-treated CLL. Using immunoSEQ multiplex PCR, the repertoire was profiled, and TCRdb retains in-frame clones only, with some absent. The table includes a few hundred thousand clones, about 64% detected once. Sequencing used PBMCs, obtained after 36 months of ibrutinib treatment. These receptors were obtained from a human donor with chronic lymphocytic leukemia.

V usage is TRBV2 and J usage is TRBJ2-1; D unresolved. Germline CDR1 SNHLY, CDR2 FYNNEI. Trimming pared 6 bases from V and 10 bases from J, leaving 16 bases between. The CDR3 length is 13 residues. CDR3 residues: CASSSRGRLEQFF. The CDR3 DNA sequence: TGTGCCAGCAGCTCCCGAGGTCGGCTGGAGCAGTTCTTC.

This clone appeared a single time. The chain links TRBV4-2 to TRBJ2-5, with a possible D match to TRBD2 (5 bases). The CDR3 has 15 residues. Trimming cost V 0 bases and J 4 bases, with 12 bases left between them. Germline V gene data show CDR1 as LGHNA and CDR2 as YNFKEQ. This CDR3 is CASSQELGSGETQYF. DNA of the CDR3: TGTGCCAGCAGCCAAGAGTTAGGGAGCGGAGAGACCCAGTACTTC.

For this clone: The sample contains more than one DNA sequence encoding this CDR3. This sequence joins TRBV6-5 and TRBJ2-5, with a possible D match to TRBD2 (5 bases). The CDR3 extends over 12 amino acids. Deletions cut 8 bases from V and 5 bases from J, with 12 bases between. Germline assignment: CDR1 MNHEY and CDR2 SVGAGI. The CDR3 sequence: CASSPGWETQYF. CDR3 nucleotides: TGTGCCAGCTCCCCGGGGTGGGAGACCCAGTACTTC.

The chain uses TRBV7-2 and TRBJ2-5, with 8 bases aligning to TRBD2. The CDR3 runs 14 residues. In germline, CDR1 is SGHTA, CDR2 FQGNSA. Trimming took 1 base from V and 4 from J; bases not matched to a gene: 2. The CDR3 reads CASSLVAGLETQYF. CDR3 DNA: TGTGCCAGCAGCTTAGTAGCGGGGTTAGAGACCCAGTACTTC.

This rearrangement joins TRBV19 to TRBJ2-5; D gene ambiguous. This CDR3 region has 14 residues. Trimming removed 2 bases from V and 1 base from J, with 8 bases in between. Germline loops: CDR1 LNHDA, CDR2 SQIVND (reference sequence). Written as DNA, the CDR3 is TGTGCCAGTAGTATAAGGGCACCCCAAGAGACCCAGTACTTC. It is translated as CASSIRAPQETQYF.

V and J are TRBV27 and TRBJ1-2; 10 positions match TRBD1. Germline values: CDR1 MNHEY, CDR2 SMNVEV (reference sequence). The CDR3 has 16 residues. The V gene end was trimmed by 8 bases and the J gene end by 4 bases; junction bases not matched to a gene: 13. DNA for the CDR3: TGTGCCAGCCTTAAAATCTCCGGGACAGGGGCCTATGGCTACACCTTC. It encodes CASLKISGTGAYGYTF.

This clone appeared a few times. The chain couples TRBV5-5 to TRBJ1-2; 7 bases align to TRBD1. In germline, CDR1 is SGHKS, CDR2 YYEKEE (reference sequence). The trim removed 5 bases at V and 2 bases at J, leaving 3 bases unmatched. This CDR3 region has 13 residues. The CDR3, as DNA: TGTGCCAGCAGACCGACAGGGAACTATGGCTACACCTTC. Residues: CASRPTGNYGYTF.

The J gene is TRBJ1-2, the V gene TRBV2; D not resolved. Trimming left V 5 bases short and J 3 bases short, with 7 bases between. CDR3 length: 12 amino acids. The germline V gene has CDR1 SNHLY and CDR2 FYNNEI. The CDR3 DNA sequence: TGTGCCAGCAGTCACATTGACTATGGCTACACCTTC. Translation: CASSHIDYGYTF.

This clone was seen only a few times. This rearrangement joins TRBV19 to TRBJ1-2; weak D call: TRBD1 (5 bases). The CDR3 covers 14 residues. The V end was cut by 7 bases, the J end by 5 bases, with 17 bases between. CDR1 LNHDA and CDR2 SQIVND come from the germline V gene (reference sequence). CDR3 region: CASTTTGRLYGYTF. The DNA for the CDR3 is TGTGCCAGTACAACAACAGGCAGGCTTTATGGCTACACCTTC.

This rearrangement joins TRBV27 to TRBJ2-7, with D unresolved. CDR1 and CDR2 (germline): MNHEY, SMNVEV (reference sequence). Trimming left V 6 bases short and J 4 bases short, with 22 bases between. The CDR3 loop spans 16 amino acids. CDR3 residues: CASSPAVSKRRYEQYF. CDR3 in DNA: TGTGCCAGCAGCCCCGCCGTTTCAAAGCGTAGATACGAGCAGTACTTC.

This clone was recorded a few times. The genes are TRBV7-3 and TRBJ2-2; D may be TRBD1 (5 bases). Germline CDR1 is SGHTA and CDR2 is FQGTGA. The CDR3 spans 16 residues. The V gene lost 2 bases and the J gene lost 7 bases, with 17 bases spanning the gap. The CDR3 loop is CASSLSGQSPNGELFF. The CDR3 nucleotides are TGTGCCAGCAGCTTATCCGGACAAAGTCCCAACGGGGAGCTGTTTTTT.

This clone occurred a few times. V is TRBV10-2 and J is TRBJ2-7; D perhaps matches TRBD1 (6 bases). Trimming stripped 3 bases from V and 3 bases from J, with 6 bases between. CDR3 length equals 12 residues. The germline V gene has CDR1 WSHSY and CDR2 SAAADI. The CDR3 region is CASSEGGYEQYF. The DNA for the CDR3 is TGCGCCAGCAGTGAAGGGGGCTACGAGCAGTACTTC.

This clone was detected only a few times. The CDR3 here is CSVDTGTTGELFF. In DNA form, the CDR3 reads TGCAGCGTTGACACAGGGACCACCGGGGAGCTGTTTTTT. The chain combines TRBV29-1 with TRBJ2-2; D perhaps matches TRBD1 (6 bases). CDR3 length: 13 residues. V lost 3 bases, J lost 4 bases, and 9 bases lay in between. The germline V gene encodes CDR1 SQVTM and CDR2 ANQGSEA.

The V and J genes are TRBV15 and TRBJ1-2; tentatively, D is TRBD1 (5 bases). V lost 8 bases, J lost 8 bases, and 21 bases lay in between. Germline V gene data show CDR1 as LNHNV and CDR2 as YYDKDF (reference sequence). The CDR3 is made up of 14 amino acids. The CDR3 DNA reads TGTGCCACCGGATCGGGACTGCAGGTGAACGGCTACACCTTC. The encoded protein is CATGSGLQVNGYTF.